This record looks at one T cell receptor beta chain sequence and its context. What it recognizes is unknown. The data derive from a study of regulatory T cells in long-lasting Graves disease. Overall study results and limits: TCR diversity was lower in persistent Graves' patients than in newly diagnosed ones.

For TCR beta, libraries came from iRepertoire HTBI primers and Arm-PCR of CDR3 regions. TCRdb fed the multiplex PCR reads into MiXCR, producing one record per CDR3 protein. The table shows 400,000 to 500,000 distinct CDR3 sequences, with less than 25% occurring only once. The time point denotes: persistent/refractory GD, antithyroid drugs over 5 years with positive TRAb. Making the TCR library involved RNA that had been extracted from PBMCs. The V and J ends lost 1 base and 5 bases respectively, with 11 bases between them. Germline V CDR1 and CDR2: DFQATT, SNEGSKA (reference sequence). The CDR3 loop spans 13 amino acids.

The TCR sequence derives from a female donor with Graves disease. The chain has TRBV20-1 and TRBJ1-1, with D possibly matching TRBD1 (5 bases). Sequencing used peripheral blood mononuclear cells (PBMCs), obtained when the disease was refractory, from a patient treated with antithyroid drugs. The CDR3 sequence is CSARVRATTEAFF. CDR3 DNA: TGCAGTGCTAGAGTCAGGGCCACGACTGAAGCTTTCTTT.